These 21 T cell receptor beta chains were sequenced from one sample in a study of cytomegalovirus exposure and HLA in healthy donors. The PCR was carried out with 60 Vbeta primers and 13 Jbeta primers. Using immunoSEQ multiplex PCR, the repertoire was profiled, and TCRdb retains in-frame clones only, with some absent. The table shows fewer than 200,000 clones, with 70% to 90% occurring only once. The sample was PBMCs. The receptor set was obtained from a woman in her 30s in good health and CMV-seronegative.

This sequence joins TRBV28 and TRBJ1-4; D is undetermined. Per germline, CDR1 MDHEN and CDR2 SYDVKM. The CDR3 runs to 14 residues. Between the trimmed V and J ends, which lost 5 bases and 0 bases, there was a span of 7 bases. CDR3 sequence: CASSQSATNEKLFF. The CDR3, as DNA: TGTGCCAGCAGTCAGTCTGCAACTAATGAAAAACTGTTTTTT.

In its sample, this clone was seen once. CDR3: CAWSLRQVLASNYGYTF. CDR3 DNA: TGTGCCTGGAGTCTCAGACAGGTCCTCGCGTCTAACTATGGCTACACCTTC. The chain links TRBV30 to TRBJ1-2, with D possibly matching TRBD1 (6 bases). CDR1 is GTSNPN, CDR2 SVGIG, per germline (reference sequence). CDR3 size: 17 residues. V was shortened by 2 bases and J by 0 bases, with 19 bases between the two germline ends.

The chain joins TRBV28 to TRBJ2-7; D ambiguous. Trimming cost V 5 bases and J 9 bases, with 17 bases left between them. Germline V gene lookup returns CDR1 MDHEN and CDR2 SYDVKM. The CDR3 extends over 13 amino acids. CDR3 in amino acids: CASSPSLSSGQYF. Written as DNA, the CDR3 is TGTGCCAGCAGTCCCTCCCTCTCGTCCGGGCAGTACTTC.

CDR3: CASNGLAGAGEQYF. CDR3 coding DNA: TGTGCCAGCAACGGACTAGCGGGGGCGGGCGAGCAGTACTTC. The chain joins TRBV6-5 to TRBJ2-7; TRBD2 matches at 13 bases. Germline V gene lookup returns CDR1 MNHEY and CDR2 SVGAGI. This CDR3 comprises 14 residues. Trimming at V came to 7 bases and at J to 6 bases, leaving 6 bases not matched to a gene.

The chain uses TRBV4-3 and TRBJ2-1; possible D gene TRBD2, 5 bases. The V end lost 0 bases, the J end lost 1 base, and 22 bases lay between the germline ends. CDR3 size: 20 residues. Germline-derived CDR1 and CDR2 are LGHNA and YSLEER. The CDR3 nucleotides read TGCGCCAGCAGCCAAGATTTTGTGGACTTCAAAGTAGGATCCTACAATGAGCAGTTCTTC. Translating it yields CASSQDFVDFKVGSYNEQFF.

V and J are TRBV21-1 and TRBJ1-2; no check of the table's D call, TRBD1, against the DNA was made. TRBV21-1 is flagged as a pseudogene. This CDR3 comprises 14 residues. CDR3 nucleotides: TGTGCCAGCAGCCAAATCCAGGCGAGCTATGGCTACACCTTC. The encoded protein is CASSQIQASYGYTF.

The rearrangement uses TRBV28 and TRBJ2-7; 7 nucleotides match TRBD2. V trimming: 5 bases; J trimming: 0 bases; junction bases outside the gene matches: 10. The CDR3 runs 16 residues. The germline gives CDR1 MDHEN, CDR2 SYDVKM. The CDR3 region has the DNA TGTGCCAGCAGTCGATATGGGGCGGGAGACTCCTACGAGCAGTACTTC. As protein: CASSRYGAGDSYEQYF.

The chain recombines TRBV7-6 with TRBJ1-1; maybe TRBD1 (6 bases). CDR3 size: 13 residues. Germline V CDR1 and CDR2: SGHVS, FNYEAQ. The V gene lost 0 bases and the J gene lost 8 bases, with 10 bases spanning the gap. The CDR3 reads CASSLASGGEAFF. As DNA, the CDR3 is TGTGCCAGCAGCTTAGCGTCGGGGGGCGAAGCTTTCTTT. The whole variable domain, filled in from reference TRBV7-6 and TRBJ1-1, reads GAGVSQSPRYKVTKRGQDVALRCDPISGHVSLYWYRQALGQGPEFLTYFNYEAQQDKSGLPNDRFSAERPEGSISTLTIQRTEQRDSAMYRCASSLASGGEAFFGQGTRLTVV.

J is TRBJ2-1 and V is TRBV18, with 9 positions matching TRBD1. This CDR3 has 13 amino acids. With V trimmed by 2 bases and J by 11 bases, 4 bases remained unmatched. Germline V gene data show CDR1 as KGHSH and CDR2 as LQKENI. The CDR3 reads CASSPGQGNQQFF. The CDR3 bases are TGTGCCAGCTCACCAGGACAGGGGAATCAGCAGTTCTTC.

The chain joins TRBV7-2 to TRBJ1-2; 8 bases are a match to TRBD1. With V trimmed by 6 bases and J by 6 bases, 3 bases remained unmatched. Germline loops: CDR1 SGHTA, CDR2 FQGNSA. The CDR3 totals 12 residues. CDR3 in amino acids: CASRYRGNGYTF. In DNA, the CDR3 is TGTGCCAGCAGATACAGGGGGAATGGCTACACCTTC.

This clone showed up just a few times. CDR3 sequence: CASSRQQLSEQYF. The CDR3 DNA reads as TGCGCCAGCAGCCGTCAACAGCTGAGCGAGCAGTACTTC. The chain links TRBV4-3 to TRBJ2-7; no firm D call. This CDR3 is built from 13 residues. Between the trimmed V and J ends, which lost 4 bases and 6 bases, there was a span of 13 bases. CDR1 is LGHNA and CDR2 is YSLEER in the germline V gene.

This chain connects TRBV7-9 to TRBJ2-1; 8 nucleotides match TRBD2. V was clipped by 1 base and J by 6 bases; unmatched bases: 2. This CDR3 region has 14 residues. Germline V CDR1 and CDR2: SEHNR, FQNEAQ (reference sequence). The DNA for the CDR3 is TGTGCCAGCAGCTTAGTCCTAGCGGGCAATGAGCAGTTCTTC. This codes for CASSLVLAGNEQFF. The full variable domain, its missing parts supplied by reference TRBV7-9 and TRBJ2-1, is DTGVSQNPRHKITKRGQNVTFRCDPISEHNRLYWYRQTLGQGPEFLTYFQNEAQLEKSRLLSDRFSAERPKGSFSTLEIQRTEQGDSAMYLCASSLVLAGNEQFFGPGTRLTVL.

V and J are TRBV27 and TRBJ1-4; 8 positions agree with TRBD1. The CDR3 consists of 14 residues. V lost 2 bases to trimming and J lost 7 bases; unmatched junction nucleotides: 3. Germline-derived CDR1 and CDR2 are MNHEY and SMNVEV (reference sequence). The CDR3 region has the DNA TGTGCCAGCAGTTTACGACAGGGGATTGAAAAACTGTTTTTT. It is translated as CASSLRQGIEKLFF.

This rearrangement joins TRBV5-4 to TRBJ2-7; 7 bases line up with TRBD2. The CDR3 is made up of 15 amino acids. The V and J ends lost 0 bases and 0 bases, in that order; junction bases with no gene match: 3. Germline-derived CDR1 and CDR2 are SGHNT and YYREEE (reference sequence). In DNA form, the CDR3 reads TGTGCCAGCAGCTTGGAAGGGAGGGTCTCCTACGAGCAGTACTTC. It is translated as CASSLEGRVSYEQYF.

This rearrangement joins TRBV4-2 to TRBJ2-3, with TRBD2 identical over 11 bases. Trimming cost V 1 base and J 2 bases; bases outside gene matches: 2. The CDR3 is 16 amino acids. CDR1 and CDR2 (germline): LGHNA, YNFKEQ. In DNA form, the CDR3 reads TGTGCCAGCAGCCAAGGGACTAGCGGGCACACAGATACGCAGTATTTT. Translated: CASSQGTSGHTDTQYF.

The gene calls are TRBV6-5 and TRBJ1-5; 10 positions match TRBD1. V lost 7 bases, J lost 4 bases, and 7 bases stayed unmatched. Germline values: CDR1 MNHEY, CDR2 SVGAGI. The CDR3 sequence is 15 residues long. The CDR3 loop is CASNLRTGGNQPQHF. CDR3 DNA sequence: TGTGCCAGCAACTTAAGGACAGGGGGGAATCAGCCCCAGCATTTT.

The CDR3 DNA sequence: TGCGCCAGCAGCCAAGATAGCGAGTTAGCTTACGAGCAGTACTTC. As protein: CASSQDSELAYEQYF. This chain joins TRBV4-3 and TRBJ2-7, with a tentative D call TRBD2 (5 bases). Germline V gene data show CDR1 as LGHNA and CDR2 as YSLEER. This CDR3 is built from 15 residues. Between the trimmed V and J ends, which lost 0 bases and 4 bases, there was a span of 13 bases.

This chain uses TRBV7-8 with TRBJ2-1; D perhaps matches TRBD1 (5 bases). The CDR3 has 14 residues. The germline gives CDR1 SGHVS, CDR2 FQNEAQ. V was shortened by 1 base and J by 4 bases, with 8 bases between the two germline ends. CDR3 DNA: TGTGCCAGCAGCTTAGAGGACATGTACAATGAGCAGTTCTTC. This gives the protein CASSLEDMYNEQFF.

The chain couples TRBV27 to TRBJ1-1; weak D call: TRBD1 (5 bases). CDR1 and CDR2 (germline): MNHEY, SMNVEV (reference sequence). This CDR3 comprises 15 residues. With 6 bases removed from V and 3 bases from J, the gap between germline ends came to 17 bases. The CDR3 DNA is TGTGCCAGCAGAAACGCAGGGTACTGGGACACTGAAGCTTTCTTT. It yields the protein CASRNAGYWDTEAFF.

This clone was observed a handful of times. This sequence joins TRBV9 and TRBJ1-6; 9 positions match TRBD1. Germline CDR1 SGDLS, CDR2 YYNGEE. CDR3 length equals 16 residues. Trimming at V came to 7 bases and at J to 6 bases, leaving 11 bases not matched to a gene. The CDR3 protein is CASGRTGEVSNSPLHF. CDR3 nucleotides: TGTGCCAGCGGACGGACAGGGGAAGTCTCTAATTCACCCCTCCACTTT. The full variable domain, its missing parts supplied by reference TRBV9 and TRBJ1-6, is DSGVTQTPKHLITATGQRVTLRCSPRSGDLSVYWYQQSLDQGLQFLIQYYNGEERAKGNILERFSAQQFPDLHSELNLSSLELGDSALYFCASGRTGEVSNSPLHFGNGTRLTVT.

J is TRBJ2-2 and V is TRBV18; tentative D call: TRBD2 (6 bases). Germline V CDR1 and CDR2: KGHSH, LQKENI. The CDR3 is 16 amino acids. The V and J ends lost 0 bases and 1 base respectively, with 9 bases between them. CDR3 DNA: TGTGCCAGCTCACCACCGTTAGCGGTGAACACCGGGGAGCTGTTTTTT. It encodes CASSPPLAVNTGELFF.